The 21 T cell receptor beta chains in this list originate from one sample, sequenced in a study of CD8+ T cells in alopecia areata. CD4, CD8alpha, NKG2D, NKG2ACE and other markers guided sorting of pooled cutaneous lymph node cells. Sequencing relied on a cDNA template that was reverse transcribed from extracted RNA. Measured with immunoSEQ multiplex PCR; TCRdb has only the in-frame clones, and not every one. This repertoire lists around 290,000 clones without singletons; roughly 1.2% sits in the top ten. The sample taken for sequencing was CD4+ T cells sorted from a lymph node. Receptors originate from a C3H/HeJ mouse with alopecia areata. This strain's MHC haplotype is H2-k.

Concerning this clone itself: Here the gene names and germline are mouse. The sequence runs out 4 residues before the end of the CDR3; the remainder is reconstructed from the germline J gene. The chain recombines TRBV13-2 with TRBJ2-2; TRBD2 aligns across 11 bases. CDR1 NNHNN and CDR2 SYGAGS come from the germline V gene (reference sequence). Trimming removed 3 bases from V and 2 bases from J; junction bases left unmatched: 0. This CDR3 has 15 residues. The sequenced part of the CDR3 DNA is TGTGCCAGCGGTGGGGACTGGGGGAACACCGGG. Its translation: CASGGDWGNTG. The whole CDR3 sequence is CASGGDWGNTGQLYF.

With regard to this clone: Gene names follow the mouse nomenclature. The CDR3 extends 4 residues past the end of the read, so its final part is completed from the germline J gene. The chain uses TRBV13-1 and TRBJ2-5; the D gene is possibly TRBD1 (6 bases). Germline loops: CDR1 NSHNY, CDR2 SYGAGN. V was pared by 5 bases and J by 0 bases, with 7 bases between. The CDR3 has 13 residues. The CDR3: CASRTGNQDTQYF. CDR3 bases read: TGTGCCAGCAGAACAGGGAACCAAGAC.

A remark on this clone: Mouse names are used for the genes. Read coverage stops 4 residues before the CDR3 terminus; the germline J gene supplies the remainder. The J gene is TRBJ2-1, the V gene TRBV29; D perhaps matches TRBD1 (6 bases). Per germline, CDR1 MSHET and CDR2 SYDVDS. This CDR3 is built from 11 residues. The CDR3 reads CASSQGTEQFF. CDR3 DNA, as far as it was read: TGTGCTAGCAGTCAGGGGACT.

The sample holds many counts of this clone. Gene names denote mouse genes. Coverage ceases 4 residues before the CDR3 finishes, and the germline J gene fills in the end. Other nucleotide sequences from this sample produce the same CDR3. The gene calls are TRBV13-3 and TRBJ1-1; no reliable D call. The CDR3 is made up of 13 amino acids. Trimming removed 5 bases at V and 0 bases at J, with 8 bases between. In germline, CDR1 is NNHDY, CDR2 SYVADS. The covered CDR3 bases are TGTGCCAGCAGAAAACAAACAAACACA. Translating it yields CASRKQTNT. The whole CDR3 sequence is CASRKQTNTEVFF.

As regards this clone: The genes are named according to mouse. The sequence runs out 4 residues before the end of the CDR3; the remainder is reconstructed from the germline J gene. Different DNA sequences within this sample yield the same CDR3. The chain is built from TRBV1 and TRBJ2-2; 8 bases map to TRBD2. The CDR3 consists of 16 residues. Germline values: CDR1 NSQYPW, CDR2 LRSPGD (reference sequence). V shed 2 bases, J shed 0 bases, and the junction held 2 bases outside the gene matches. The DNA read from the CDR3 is TGCACCTGCAGTGCACTGGGGGGCACAAACACCGGG. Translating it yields CTCSALGGTNTG. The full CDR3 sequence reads CTCSALGGTNTGQLYF.

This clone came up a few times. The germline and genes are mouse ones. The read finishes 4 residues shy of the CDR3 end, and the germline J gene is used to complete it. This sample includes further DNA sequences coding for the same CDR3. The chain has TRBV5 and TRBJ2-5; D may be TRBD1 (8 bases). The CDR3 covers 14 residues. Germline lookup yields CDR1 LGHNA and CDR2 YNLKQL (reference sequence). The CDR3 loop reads CASSPTGGEDTQYF. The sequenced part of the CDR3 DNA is TGTGCCAGCAGCCCCACAGGGGGGGAAGAC.

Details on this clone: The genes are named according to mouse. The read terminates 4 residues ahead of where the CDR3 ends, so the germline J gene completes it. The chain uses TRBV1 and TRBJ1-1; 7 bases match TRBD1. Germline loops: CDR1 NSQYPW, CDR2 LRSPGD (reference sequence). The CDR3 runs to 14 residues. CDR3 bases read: TGCACCTGCAGTGCAGCGACAGGGAGGGAA. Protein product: CTCSAATGRE. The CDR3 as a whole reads CTCSAATGREEVFF.

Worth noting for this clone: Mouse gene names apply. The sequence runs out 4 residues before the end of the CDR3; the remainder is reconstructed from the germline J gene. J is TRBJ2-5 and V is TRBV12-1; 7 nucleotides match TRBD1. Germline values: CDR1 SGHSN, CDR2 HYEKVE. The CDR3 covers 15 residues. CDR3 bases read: TGTGCCAGCTCCCTGGTCACAGGGGTTGAGGAC. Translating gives CASSLVTGVED. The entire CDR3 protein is CASSLVTGVEDTQYF.

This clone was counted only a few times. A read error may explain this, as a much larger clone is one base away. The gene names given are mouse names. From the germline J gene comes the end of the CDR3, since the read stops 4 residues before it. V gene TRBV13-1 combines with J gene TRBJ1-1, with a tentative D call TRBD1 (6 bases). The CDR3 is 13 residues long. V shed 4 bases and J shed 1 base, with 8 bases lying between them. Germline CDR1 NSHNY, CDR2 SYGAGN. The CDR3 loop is CASSKGQNTEVFF. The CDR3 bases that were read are TGTGCCAGCAGTAAGGGACAAAACACA.

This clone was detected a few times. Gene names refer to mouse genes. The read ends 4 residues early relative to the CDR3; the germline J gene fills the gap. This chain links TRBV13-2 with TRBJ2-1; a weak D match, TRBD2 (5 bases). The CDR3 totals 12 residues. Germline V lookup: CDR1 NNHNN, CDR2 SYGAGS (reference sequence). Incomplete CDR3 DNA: TGTGCCAGCGGTGATGCTGGGTCT. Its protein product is CASGDAGS. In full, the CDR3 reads CASGDAGSEQFF.

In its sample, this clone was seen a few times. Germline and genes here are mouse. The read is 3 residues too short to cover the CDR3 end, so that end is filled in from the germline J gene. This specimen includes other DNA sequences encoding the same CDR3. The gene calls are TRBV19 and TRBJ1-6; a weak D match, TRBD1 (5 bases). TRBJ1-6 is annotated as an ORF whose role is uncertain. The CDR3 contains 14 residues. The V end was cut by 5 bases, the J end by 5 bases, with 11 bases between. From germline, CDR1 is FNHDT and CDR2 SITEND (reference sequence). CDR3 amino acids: CASSRQGNNSPLYF. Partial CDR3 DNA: TGTGCCAGCAGCCGCCAGGGCAATAATTCGCCC.

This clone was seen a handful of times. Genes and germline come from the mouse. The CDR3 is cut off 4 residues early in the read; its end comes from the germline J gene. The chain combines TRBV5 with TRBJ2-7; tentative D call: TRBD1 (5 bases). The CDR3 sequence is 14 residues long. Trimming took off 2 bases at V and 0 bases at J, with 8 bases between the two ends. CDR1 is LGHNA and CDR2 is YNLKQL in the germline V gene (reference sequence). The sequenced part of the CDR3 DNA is TGTGCCAGCAGCCAACCAGGGAGCTCCTAT. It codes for CASSQPGSSY. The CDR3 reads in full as CASSQPGSSYEQYF.

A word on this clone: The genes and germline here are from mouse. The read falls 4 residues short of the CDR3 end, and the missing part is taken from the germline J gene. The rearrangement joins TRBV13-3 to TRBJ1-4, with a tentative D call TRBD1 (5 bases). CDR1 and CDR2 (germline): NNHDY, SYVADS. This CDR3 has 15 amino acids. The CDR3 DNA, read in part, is TGTGCCAGCAGTGATACTGGGGGGGTAAGCGAA. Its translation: CASSDTGGVSE. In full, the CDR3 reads CASSDTGGVSERLFF.

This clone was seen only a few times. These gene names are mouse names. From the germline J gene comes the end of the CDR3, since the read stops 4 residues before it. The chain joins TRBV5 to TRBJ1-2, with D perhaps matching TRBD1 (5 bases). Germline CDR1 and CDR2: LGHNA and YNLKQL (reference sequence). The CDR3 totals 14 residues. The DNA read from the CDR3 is TGTGCCAGCAGCCAAGAGAAGGGGAGGGCC. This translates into CASSQEKGRA. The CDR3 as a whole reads CASSQEKGRADYTF.

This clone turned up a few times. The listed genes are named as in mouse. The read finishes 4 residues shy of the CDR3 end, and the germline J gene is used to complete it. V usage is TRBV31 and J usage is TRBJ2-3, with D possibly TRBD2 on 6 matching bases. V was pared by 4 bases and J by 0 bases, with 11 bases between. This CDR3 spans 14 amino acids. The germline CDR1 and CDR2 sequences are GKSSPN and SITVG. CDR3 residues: CAWIGLGSAETLYF. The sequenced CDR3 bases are TGTGCCTGGATAGGGCTGGGGAGTGCAGAA.

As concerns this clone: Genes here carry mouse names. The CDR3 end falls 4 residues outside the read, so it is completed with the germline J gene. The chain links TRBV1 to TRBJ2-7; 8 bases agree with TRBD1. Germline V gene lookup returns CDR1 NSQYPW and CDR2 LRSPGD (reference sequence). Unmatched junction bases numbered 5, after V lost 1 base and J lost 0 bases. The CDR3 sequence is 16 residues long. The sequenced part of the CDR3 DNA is TGCACCTGCAGTGCAGTAGAGACAGGGGACTCCTAT. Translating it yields CTCSAVETGDSY. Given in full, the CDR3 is CTCSAVETGDSYEQYF.

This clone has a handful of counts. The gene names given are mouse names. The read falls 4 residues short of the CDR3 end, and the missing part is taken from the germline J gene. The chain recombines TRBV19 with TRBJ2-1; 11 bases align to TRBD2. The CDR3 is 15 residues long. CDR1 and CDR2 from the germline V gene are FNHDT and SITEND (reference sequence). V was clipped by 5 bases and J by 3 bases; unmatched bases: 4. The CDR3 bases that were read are TGTGCCAGCAGGCGGGACTGGGGGACCTATGCT. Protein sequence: CASRRDWGTYA. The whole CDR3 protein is CASRRDWGTYAEQFF.

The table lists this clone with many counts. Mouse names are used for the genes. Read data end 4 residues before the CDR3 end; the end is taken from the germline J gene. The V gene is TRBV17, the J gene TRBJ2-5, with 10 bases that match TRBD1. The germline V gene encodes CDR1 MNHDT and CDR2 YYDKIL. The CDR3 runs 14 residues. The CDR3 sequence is CASSTGQGRDTQYF. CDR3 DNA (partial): TGTGCTAGCAGTACGGGACAGGGGAGAGAC.

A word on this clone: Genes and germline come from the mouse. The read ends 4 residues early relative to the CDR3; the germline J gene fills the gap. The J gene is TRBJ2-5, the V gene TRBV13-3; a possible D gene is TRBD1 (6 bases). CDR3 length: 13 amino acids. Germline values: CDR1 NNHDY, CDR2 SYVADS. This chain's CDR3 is CASSDTGWDTQYF. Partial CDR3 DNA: TGTGCCAGCAGTGATACAGGGTGGGAC.

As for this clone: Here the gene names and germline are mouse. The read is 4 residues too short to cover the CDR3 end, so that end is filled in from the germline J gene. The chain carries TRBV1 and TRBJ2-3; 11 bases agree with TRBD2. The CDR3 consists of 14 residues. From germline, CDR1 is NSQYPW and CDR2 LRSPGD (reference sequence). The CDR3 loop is CTCSGGLGEETLYF. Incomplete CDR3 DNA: TGCACCTGCAGTGGGGGACTGGGGGAAGAA. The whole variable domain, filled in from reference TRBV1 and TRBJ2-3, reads VTLLEQNPRWRLVPRGQAVNLRCILKNSQYPWMSWYQQDLQKQLQWLFTLRSPGDKEVKSLPGADYLATRVTDTELRLQVANMSQGRTLYCTCSGGLGEETLYFGSGTRLTVL.

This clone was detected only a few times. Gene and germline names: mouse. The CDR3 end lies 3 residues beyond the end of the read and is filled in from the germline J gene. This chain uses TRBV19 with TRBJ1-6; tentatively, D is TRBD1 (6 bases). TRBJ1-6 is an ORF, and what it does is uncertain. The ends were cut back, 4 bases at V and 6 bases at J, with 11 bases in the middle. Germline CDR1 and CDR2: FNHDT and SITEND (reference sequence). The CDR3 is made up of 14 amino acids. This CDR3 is CASSLGAVNSPLYF. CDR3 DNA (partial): TGTGCCAGCAGTCTGGGGGCTGTTAATTCGCCC.